This T cell receptor beta chain was recorded in a study of response to subunit inactivated influenza vaccine. Study-level points and caveats: The authors suggested that every seasonal influenza vaccination recruits few new T cells.

The germline V gene encodes CDR1 SGHKS and CDR2 YYEKEE (reference sequence). The CDR3 length is 15 residues. Trimming at V came to 3 bases and at J to 4 bases, leaving 7 bases not matched to a gene. Turning to this clonotype: What it recognizes is unknown.

TCRdb called the RT-PCR reads again in MiXCR, with one record for every CDR3 protein. The sample lists around 580,000 distinct CDR3 sequences, 13% to 15% occurring once. The sequencing used PBMCs from blood, collected about 11 days after vaccination. J is TRBJ1-1 and V is TRBV5-5; 9 nucleotides match TRBD1. This receptor was taken from a man between 45 and 60 years old who received an inactivated influenza vaccine. As DNA, the CDR3 is TGTGCCAGCAGCTCGGGACCGGGACAGGGCACTGAAGCTTTCTTT. Translated, it gives CASSSGPGQGTEAFF.